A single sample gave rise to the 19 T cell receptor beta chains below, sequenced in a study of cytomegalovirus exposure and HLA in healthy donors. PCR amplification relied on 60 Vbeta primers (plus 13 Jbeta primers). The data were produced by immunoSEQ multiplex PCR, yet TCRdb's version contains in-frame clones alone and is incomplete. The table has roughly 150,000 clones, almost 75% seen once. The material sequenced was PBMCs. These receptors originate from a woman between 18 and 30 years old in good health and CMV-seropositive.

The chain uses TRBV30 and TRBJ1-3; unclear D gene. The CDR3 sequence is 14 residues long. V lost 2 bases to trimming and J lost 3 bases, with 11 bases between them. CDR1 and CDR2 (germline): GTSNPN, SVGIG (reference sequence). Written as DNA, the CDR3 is TGTGCCTGGAGTCGACAAGGTGATGGAAACACCATATATTTT. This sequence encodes CAWSRQGDGNTIYF.

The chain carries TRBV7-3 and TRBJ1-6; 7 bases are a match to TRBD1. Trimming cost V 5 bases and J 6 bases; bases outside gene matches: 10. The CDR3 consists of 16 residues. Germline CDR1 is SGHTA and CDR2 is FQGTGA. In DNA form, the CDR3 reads TGTGCCAGCAGCCCGTCTTCCGGACAGGTTAATTCACCCCTCCACTTT. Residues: CASSPSSGQVNSPLHF.

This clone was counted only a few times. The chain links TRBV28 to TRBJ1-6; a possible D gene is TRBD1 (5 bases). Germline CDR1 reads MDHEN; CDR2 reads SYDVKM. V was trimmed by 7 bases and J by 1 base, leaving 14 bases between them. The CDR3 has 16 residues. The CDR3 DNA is TGTGCCAGCATCCCCGGGGGGGATTCCTATAATTCACCCCTCCACTTT. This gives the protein CASIPGGDSYNSPLHF. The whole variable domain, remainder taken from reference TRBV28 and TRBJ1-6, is DVKVTQSSRYLVKRTGEKVFLECVQDMDHENMFWYRQDPGLGLRLIYFSYDVKMKEKGDIPEGYSVSREKKERFSLILESASTNQTSMYLCASIPGGDSYNSPLHFGNGTRLTVT.

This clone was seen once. The CDR3 sequence: CASSFLSNYNEQFF. The CDR3 nucleotides are TGTGCCAGCAGTTTTCTATCAAACTACAATGAGCAGTTCTTC. The chain joins TRBV27 to TRBJ2-1; no clear D gene. CDR3 length: 14 residues. Deletions cut 3 bases from V and 3 bases from J, with 9 bases between. Germline V gene data show CDR1 as MNHEY and CDR2 as SMNVEV (reference sequence).

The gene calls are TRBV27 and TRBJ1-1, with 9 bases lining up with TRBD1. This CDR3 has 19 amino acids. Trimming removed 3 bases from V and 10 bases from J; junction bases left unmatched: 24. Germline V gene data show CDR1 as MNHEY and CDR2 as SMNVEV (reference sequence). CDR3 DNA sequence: TGTGCCAGCAGTTTTATTCGGAGAACTTCCGGGACAGGGCTCCGAGGAGCTTTCTTT. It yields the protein CASSFIRRTSGTGLRGAFF.

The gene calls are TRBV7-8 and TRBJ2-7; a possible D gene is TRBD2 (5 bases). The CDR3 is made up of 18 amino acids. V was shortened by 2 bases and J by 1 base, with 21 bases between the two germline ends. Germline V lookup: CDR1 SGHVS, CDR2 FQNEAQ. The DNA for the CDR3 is TGTGCCAGCAGCTTACCTTTGGGGAAACTTGGAGGTTCCTACGAGCAGTACTTC. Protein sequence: CASSLPLGKLGGSYEQYF.

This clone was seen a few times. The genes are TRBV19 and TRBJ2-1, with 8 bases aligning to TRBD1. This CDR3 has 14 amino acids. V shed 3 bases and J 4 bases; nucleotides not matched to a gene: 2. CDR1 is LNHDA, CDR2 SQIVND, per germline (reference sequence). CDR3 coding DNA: TGTGCCAGTAGTATTCAGGGGGCGTACAATGAGCAGTTCTTC. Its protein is CASSIQGAYNEQFF.

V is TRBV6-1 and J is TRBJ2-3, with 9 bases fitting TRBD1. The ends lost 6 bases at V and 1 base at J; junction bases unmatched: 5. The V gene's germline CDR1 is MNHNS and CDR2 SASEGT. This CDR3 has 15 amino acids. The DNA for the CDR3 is TGTGCCAGCAGCCCCCGGACAGGGGGCACAGATACGCAGTATTTT. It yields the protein CASSPRTGGTDTQYF.

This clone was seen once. CDR3 region: CARSWDTPYNEQFF. In DNA, the CDR3 is TGTGCCAGAAGCTGGGACACCCCCTACAATGAGCAGTTCTTC. This chain connects TRBV5-3 to TRBJ2-1; D perhaps matches TRBD1 (6 bases). TRBV5-3 is recorded as an ORF, its role being uncertain. The V end was cut by 3 bases, the J end by 2 bases, with 9 bases between. This CDR3 is 14 amino acids long.

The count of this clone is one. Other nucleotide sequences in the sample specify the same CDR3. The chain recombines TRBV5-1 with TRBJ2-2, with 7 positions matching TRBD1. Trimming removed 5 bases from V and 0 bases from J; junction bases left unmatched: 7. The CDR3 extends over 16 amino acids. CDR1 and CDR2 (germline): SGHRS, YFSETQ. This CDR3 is CASSPTGTANTGELFF. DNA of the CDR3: TGCGCCAGCAGTCCCACCGGGACAGCGAACACCGGGGAGCTGTTTTTT.

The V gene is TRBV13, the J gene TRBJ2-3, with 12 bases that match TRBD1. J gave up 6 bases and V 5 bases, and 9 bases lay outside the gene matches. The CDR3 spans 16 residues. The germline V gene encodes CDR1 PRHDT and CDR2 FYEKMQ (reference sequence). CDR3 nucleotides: TGTGCCAGCAGCCCTGGGGACAGGGGGCCGATCGATACGCAGTATTTT. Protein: CASSPGDRGPIDTQYF.

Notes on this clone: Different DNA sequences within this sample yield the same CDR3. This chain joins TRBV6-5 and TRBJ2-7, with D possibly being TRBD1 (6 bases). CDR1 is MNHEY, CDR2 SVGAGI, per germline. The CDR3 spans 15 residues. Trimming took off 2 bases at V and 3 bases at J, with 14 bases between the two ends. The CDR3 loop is CASSYGRGIGYEQYF. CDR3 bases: TGTGCCAGCAGTTACGGCAGGGGCATTGGCTACGAGCAGTACTTC.

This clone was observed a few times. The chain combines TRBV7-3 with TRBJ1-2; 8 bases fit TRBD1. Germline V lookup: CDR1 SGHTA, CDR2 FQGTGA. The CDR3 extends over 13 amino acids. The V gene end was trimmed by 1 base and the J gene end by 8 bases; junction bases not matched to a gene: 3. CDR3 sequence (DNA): TGTGCCAGCAGCTTAATGGACAGGGTCGGCTACACCTTC. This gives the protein CASSLMDRVGYTF.

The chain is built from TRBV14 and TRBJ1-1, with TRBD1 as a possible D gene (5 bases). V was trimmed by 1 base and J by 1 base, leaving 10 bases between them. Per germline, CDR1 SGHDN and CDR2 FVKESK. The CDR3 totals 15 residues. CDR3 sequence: CASSQGKGWNTEAFF. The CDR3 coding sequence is TGTGCCAGCAGCCAAGGTAAGGGGTGGAACACTGAAGCTTTCTTT.

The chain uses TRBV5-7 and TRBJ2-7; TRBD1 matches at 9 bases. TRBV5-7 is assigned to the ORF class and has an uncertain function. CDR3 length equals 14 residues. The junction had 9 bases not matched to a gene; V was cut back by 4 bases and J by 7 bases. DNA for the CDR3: TGTGCCAGCAGCAACCGGGACAGGGTGTCAGAGCAGTACTTC. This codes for CASSNRDRVSEQYF.

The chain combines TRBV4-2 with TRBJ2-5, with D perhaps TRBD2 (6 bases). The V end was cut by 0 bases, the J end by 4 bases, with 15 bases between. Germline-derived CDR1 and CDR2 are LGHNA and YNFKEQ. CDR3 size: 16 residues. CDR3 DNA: TGTGCCAGCAGCCAAGAGGCGGGTGAGGGAGGAGAGACCCAGTACTTC. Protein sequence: CASSQEAGEGGETQYF.

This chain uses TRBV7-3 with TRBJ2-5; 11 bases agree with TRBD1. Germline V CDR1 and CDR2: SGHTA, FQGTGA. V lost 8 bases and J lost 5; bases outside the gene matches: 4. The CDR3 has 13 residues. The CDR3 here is CASGQGAGETQYF. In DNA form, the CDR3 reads TGTGCCAGCGGACAGGGGGCTGGGGAGACCCAGTACTTC.

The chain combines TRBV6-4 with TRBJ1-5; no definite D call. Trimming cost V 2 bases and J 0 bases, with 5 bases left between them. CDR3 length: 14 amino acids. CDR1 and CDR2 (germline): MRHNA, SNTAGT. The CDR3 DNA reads TGTGCCAGCAGTGACCGGGATAGCAATCAGCCCCAGCATTTT. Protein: CASSDRDSNQPQHF.

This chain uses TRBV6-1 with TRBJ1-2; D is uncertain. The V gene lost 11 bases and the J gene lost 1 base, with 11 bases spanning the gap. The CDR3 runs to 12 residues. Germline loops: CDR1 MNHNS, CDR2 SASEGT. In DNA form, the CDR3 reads TGTGCCTCTTCTCCGGTTAACTATGGCTACACCTTC. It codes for CASSPVNYGYTF.